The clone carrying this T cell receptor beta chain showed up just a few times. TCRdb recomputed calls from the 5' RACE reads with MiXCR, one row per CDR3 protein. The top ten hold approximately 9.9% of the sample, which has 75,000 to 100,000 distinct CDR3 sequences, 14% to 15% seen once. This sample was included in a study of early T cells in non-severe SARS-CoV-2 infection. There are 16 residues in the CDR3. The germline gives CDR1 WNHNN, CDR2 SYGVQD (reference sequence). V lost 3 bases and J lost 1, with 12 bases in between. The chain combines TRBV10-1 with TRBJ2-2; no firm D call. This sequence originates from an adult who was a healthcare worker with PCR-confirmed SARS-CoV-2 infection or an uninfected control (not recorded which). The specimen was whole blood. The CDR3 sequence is CASSDSPQGNTGELFF. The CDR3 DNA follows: TGCGCCAGCAGTGATTCGCCCCAAGGGAACACCGGGGAGCTGTTTTTT.